The entry below gives a single T cell receptor (beta chain) sequence along with its context. Its antigen is as yet unknown. Germline V gene data show CDR1 as PRHDT and CDR2 as FYEKMQ (reference sequence). V shed 4 bases and J 5 bases; nucleotides not matched to a gene: 4. This CDR3 is 14 amino acids long. The data belong to a study of cytomegalovirus exposure and HLA in healthy donors. Study-wide context: Some 85 million unique TCRs, all from HLA-typed donors, were included in an early release of the data.

The study ran its PCR with 60 Vbeta and 13 Jbeta primers. Measured with immunoSEQ multiplex PCR; TCRdb has only the in-frame clones, and not every one. The sample lists roughly 260,000 clones, 84% occurring once. Regarding donors, all were healthy bone marrow donors. Study-wide points: Solely CMV serostatus was available to characterize immune exposure.

This clonotype was obtained from a woman aged 40 to 50 in good health and CMV-seropositive. The V gene is TRBV13, the J gene TRBJ2-5; 10 bases are a match to TRBD1. What was sequenced was PBMCs. The DNA of the CDR3 is TGTGCCAGCAGCTCCCCGGGACAGGGGGAGACCCAGTACTTC. Translating it yields CASSSPGQGETQYF.